This T cell receptor beta chain was captured in a study of blood T cell repertoires in COVID-19. Study-level background: The analysed material was cDNA or gDNA that came from T cells, B-cell-depleted T cells, or PBMCs.

Generated by immunoSEQ multiplex PCR, the TCRdb table keeps only in-frame clones and is missing some. The data show 180,000 or so clones, approximately 85% seen once. Source material: peripheral blood. The sequence was collected from a woman aged 80 or older with acute or convalescent COVID-19.

CDR3 protein: CASNPSISGDTQYF. DNA for the CDR3: TGTGCCAGCAACCCCTCGATTTCCGGAGATACGCAGTATTTT. V is TRBV7-9 and J is TRBJ2-3, with D uncertain. The CDR3 totals 14 residues. Germline V gives CDR1 SEHNR, CDR2 FQNEAQ (reference sequence). The V end lost 7 bases, the J end lost 5 bases, and 16 bases lay between the germline ends.